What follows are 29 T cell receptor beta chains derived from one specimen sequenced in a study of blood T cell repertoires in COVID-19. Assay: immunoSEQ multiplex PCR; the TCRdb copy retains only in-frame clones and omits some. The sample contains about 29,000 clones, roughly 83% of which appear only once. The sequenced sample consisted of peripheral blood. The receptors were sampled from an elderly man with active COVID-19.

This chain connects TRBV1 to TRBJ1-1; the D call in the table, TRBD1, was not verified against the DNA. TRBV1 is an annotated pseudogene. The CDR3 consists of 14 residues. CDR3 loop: CTSSQRGQCTEAFF. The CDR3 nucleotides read TGCACCAGCAGCCAAAGGGGTCAGTGCACTGAAGCTTTCTTT.

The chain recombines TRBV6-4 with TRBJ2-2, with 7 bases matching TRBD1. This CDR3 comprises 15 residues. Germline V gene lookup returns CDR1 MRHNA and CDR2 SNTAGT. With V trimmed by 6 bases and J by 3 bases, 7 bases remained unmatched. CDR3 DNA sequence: TGTGCCAGCAGCGATACAGGGGTTGACACCGGGGAGCTGTTTTTT. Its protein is CASSDTGVDTGELFF.

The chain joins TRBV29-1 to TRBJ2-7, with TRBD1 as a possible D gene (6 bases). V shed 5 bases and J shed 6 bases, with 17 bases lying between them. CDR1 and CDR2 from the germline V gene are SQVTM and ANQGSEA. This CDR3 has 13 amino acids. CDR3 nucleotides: TGCAGCGTTTCACAGGGCCGGTTATCCGAGCAGTACTTC. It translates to CSVSQGRLSEQYF.

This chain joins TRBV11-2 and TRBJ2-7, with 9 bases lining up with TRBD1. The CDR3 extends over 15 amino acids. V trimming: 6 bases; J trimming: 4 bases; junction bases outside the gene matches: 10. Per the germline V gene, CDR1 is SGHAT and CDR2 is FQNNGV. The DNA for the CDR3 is TGTGCCAGCAGACTCAATCGGGACAGGGTTTACGAGCAGTACTTC. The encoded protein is CASRLNRDRVYEQYF.

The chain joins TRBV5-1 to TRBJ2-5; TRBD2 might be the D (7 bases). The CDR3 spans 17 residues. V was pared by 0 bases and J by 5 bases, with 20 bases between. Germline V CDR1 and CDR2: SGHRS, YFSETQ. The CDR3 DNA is TGCGCCAGCAGCTTGGACCGCCGGGGAGGGGGATGGGAGACCCAGTACTTC. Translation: CASSLDRRGGGWETQYF.

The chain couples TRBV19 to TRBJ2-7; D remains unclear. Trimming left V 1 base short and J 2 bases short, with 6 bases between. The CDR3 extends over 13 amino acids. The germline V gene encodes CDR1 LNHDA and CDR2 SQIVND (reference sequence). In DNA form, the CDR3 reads TGTGCCAGTAGTATAGCTCAGACCTACGAGCAGTACTTC. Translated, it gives CASSIAQTYEQYF.

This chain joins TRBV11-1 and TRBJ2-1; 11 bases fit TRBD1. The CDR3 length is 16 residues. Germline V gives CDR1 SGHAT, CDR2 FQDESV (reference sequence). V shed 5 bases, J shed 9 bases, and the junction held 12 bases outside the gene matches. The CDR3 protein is CASSPYPSGTGGEQFF. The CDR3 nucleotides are TGTGCCAGCAGCCCATATCCCTCCGGGACAGGGGGTGAGCAGTTCTTC.

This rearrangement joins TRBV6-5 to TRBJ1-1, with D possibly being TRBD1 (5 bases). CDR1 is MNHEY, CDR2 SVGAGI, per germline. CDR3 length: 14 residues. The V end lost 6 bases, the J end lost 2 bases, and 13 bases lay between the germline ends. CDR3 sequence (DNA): TGTGCCAGCAGAGTTGGAGGGGCAAACACTGAAGCTTTCTTT. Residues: CASRVGGANTEAFF.

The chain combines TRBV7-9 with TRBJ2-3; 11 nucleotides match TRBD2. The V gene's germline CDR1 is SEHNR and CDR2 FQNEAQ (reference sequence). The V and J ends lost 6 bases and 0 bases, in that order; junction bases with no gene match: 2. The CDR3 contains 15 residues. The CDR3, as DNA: TGTGCCAGCAGTCGACTAGCGGGGAGCACAGATACGCAGTATTTT. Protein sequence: CASSRLAGSTDTQYF. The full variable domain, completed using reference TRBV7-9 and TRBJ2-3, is DTGVSQNPRHKITKRGQNVTFRCDPISEHNRLYWYRQTLGQGPEFLTYFQNEAQLEKSRLLSDRFSAERPKGSFSTLEIQRTEQGDSAMYLCASSRLAGSTDTQYFGPGTRLTVL.

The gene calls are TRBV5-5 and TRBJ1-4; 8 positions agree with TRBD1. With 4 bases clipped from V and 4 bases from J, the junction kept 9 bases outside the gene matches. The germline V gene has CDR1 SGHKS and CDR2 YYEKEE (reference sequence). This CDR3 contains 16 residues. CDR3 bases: TGTGCCAGCAGCCCTGGACAGGGAGGGCGTAATGAAAAACTGTTTTTT. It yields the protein CASSPGQGGRNEKLFF. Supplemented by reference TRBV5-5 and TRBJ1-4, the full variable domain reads DAGVTQSPTHLIKTRGQQVTLRCSPISGHKSVSWYQQVLGQGPQFIFQYYEKEERGRGNFPDRFSARQFPNYSSELNVNALLLGDSALYLCASSPGQGGRNEKLFFGSGTQLSVL.

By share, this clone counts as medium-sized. CDR3: CSVIPGGTDTQYF. CDR3 in DNA: TGCAGCGTTATCCCAGGGGGCACAGATACGCAGTATTTT. The chain is built from TRBV29-1 and TRBJ2-3, with a possible D match to TRBD1 (6 bases). In germline, CDR1 is SQVTM, CDR2 ANQGSEA. This CDR3 is built from 13 residues. The V gene lost 5 bases and the J gene lost 1 base, with 10 bases spanning the gap.

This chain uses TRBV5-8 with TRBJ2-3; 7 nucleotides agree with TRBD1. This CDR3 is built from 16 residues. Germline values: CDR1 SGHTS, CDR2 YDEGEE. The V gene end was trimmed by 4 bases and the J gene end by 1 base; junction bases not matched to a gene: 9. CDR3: CASSQTLQGGTDTQYF. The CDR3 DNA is TGTGCCAGCAGCCAGACTCTTCAGGGGGGCACAGATACGCAGTATTTT.

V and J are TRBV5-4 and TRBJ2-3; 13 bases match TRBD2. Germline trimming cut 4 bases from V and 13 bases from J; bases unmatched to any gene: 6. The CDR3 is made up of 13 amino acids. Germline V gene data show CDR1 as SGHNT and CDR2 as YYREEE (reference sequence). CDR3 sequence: CASSREGLAGKYF. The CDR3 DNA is TGTGCCAGCAGCCGGGAGGGACTAGCGGGGAAGTATTTT.

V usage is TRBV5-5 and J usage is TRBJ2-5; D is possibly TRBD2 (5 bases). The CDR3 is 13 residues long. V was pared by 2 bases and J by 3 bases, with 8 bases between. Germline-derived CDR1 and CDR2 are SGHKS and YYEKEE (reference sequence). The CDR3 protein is CASSFGLEETQYF. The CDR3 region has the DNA TGTGCCAGCAGCTTCGGACTGGAAGAGACCCAGTACTTC.

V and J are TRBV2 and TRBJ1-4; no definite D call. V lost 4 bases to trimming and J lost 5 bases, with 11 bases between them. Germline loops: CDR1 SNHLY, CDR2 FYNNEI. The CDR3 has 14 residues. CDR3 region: CASSGERANEKLFF. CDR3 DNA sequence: TGTGCCAGCAGTGGCGAACGCGCGAATGAAAAACTGTTTTTT.

The CDR3 protein is CASSETDRAGNTIYF. CDR3 coding DNA: TGTGCCAGCAGTGAAACTGACAGGGCTGGAAACACCATATATTTT. The chain couples TRBV25-1 to TRBJ1-3; 7 bases map to TRBD1. CDR1 is MGHDK, CDR2 SYGVNS, per germline. The CDR3 covers 15 residues. Trimming at V came to 2 bases and at J to 2 bases, leaving 3 bases not matched to a gene.

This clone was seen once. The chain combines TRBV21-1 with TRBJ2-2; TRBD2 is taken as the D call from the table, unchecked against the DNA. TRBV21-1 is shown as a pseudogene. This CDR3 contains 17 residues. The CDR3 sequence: CASSTNGGVGNTGELFF. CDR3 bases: TGTGCCAGCAGCACGAACGGGGGTGTCGGGAACACCGGGGAGCTGTTTTTT.

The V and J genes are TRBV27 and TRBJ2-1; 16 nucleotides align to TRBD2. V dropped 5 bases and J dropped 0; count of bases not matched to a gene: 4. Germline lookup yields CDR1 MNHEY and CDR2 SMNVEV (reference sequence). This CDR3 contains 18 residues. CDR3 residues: CASSLGTSGGGSYNEQFF. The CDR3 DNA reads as TGTGCCAGCAGTCTAGGGACTAGCGGGGGGGGCTCCTACAATGAGCAGTTCTTC.

CDR3 amino acids: CASSIIIGEGAPRGEQFF. CDR3 sequence (DNA): TGTGCCAGTAGTATTATAATCGGCGAGGGGGCGCCGAGAGGTGAGCAGTTCTTC. The chain employs TRBV19 and TRBJ2-1; 7 bases are shared with TRBD1. The trim removed 3 bases at V and 9 bases at J, leaving 20 bases unmatched. The germline V gene encodes CDR1 LNHDA and CDR2 SQIVND (reference sequence). The CDR3 spans 18 residues.

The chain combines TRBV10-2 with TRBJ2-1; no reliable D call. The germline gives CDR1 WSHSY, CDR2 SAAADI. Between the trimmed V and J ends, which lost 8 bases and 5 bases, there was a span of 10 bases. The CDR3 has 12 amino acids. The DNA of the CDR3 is TGCGCCAGCGCGACTCAAGACAATGAGCAGTTCTTC. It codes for CASATQDNEQFF.

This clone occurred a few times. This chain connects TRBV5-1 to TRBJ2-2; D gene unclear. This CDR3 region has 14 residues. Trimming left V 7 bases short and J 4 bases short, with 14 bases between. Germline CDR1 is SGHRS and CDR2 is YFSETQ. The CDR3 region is CASSIFPLTGELFF. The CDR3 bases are TGCGCCAGCTCTATATTCCCGCTCACCGGGGAGCTGTTTTTT.

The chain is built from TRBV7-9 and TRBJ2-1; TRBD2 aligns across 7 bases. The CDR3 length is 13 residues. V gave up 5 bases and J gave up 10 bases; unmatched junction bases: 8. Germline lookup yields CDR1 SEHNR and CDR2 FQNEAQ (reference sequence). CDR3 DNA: TGTGCCAGCAGCGACACCTGGCGGGGGGAGCAGTTCTTC. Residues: CASSDTWRGEQFF.

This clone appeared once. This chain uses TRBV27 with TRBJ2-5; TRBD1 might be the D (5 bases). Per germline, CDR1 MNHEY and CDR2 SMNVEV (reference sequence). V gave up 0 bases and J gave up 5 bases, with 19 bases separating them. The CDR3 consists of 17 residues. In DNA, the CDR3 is TGTGCCAGCAGTTTATCCTCAGTGACTGGGGCCGGCGAGACCCAGTACTTC. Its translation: CASSLSSVTGAGETQYF.

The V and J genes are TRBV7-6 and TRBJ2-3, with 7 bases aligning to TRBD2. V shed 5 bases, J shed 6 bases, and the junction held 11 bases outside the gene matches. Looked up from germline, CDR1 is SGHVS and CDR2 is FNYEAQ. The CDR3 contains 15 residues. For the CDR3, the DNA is TGTGCCAGCAGCCAGGCTTCCGGGACTACCGATACGCAGTATTTT. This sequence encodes CASSQASGTTDTQYF.

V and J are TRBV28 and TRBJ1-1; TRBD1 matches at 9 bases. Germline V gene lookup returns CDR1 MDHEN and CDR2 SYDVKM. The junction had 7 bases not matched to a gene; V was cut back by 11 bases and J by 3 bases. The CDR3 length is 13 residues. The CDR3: CAGNRGLDTEAFF. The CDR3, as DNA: TGTGCCGGAAACAGGGGGCTGGACACTGAAGCTTTCTTT.

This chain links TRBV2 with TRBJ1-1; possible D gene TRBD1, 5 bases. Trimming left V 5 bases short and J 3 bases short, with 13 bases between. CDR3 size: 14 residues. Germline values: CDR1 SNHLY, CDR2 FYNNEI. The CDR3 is CASSRLGRDTEAFF. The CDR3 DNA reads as TGTGCCAGCAGTAGACTGGGCAGGGACACTGAAGCTTTCTTT.

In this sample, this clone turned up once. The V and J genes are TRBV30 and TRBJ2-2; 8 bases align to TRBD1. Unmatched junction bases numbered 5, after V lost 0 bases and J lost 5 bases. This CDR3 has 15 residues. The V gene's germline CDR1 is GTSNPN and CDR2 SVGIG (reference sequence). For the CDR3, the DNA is TGTGCCTGGAGTGTCAGGGGGCTTGGGACCGGGGAGCTGTTTTTT. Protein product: CAWSVRGLGTGELFF.

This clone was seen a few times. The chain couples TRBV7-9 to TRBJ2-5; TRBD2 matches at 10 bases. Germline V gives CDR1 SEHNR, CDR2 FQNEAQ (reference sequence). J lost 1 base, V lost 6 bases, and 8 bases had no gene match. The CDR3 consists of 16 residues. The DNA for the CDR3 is TGTGCCAGCAGGCAGAACCTAGCGGGGGTCCAAGAGACCCAGTACTTC. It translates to CASRQNLAGVQETQYF.

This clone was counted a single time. CDR3 protein: CASSLNDRGRSLYGYTF. CDR3 in DNA: TGTGCCAGCAGTTTAAATGACAGGGGGCGCTCCCTCTATGGCTACACCTTC. The rearrangement uses TRBV27 and TRBJ1-2, with 10 nucleotides matching TRBD1. Germline V gene sequence: CDR1 MNHEY, CDR2 SMNVEV (reference sequence). Trimming removed 2 bases from V and 4 bases from J; junction bases left unmatched: 10. The CDR3 has 17 residues.